This T cell receptor beta chain appears in the sequencing data of a study of identical twins. TCRdb independently ran MiXCR on the 5' RACE reads; one entry per CDR3 protein. The sample gives about 550,000 distinct CDR3 sequences, around 20% of which show up once; 0.45% to 0.5% is in the top ten. The data also belong to a second study, concerning yellow fever vaccine responses in identical twins.

The material sequenced was CD4+ T cells sorted from blood. The TCR was taken from a woman under 30 in good health.

In DNA form, the CDR3 reads TGTGCCAGCAGGACCGTAGCGGGACCCTACAATGAGCAGTTCTTC. Protein product: CASRTVAGPYNEQFF. The rearrangement joins TRBV12-3 or TRBV12-4 to TRBJ2-1; TRBD2 matches at 8 bases. The trim removed 6 bases at V and 2 bases at J, leaving 6 bases unmatched. The CDR3 is 15 residues long.